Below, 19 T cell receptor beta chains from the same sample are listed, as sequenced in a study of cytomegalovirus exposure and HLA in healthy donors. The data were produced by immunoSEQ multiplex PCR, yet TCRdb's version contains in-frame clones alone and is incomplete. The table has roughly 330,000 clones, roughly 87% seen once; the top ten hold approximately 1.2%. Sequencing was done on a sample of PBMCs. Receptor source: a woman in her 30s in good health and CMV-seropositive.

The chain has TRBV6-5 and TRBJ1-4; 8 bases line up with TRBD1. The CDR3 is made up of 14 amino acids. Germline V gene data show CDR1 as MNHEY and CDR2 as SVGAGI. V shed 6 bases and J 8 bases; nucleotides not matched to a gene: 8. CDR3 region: CASSRGQGREKLFF. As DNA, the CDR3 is TGTGCCAGCAGCCGCGGACAGGGACGGGAAAAACTGTTTTTT.

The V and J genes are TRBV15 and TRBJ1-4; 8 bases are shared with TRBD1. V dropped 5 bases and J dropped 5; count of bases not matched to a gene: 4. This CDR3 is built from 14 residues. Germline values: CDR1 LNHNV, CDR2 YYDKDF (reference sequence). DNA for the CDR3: TGTGCCACCAGCTTTGGACAGGGAAATGAAAAACTGTTTTTT. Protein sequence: CATSFGQGNEKLFF.

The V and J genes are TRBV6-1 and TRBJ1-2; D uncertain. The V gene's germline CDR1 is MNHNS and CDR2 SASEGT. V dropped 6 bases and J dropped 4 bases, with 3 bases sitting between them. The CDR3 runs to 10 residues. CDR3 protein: CASSFYGYTF. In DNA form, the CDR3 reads TGTGCCAGCAGCTTCTATGGCTACACCTTC.

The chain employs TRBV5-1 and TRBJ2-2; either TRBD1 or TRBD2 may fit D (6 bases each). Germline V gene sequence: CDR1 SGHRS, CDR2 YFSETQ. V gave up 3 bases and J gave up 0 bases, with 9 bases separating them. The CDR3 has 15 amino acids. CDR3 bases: TGCGCCAGCAGCTGGGGGGCTTCGAACACCGGGGAGCTGTTTTTT. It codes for CASSWGASNTGELFF.

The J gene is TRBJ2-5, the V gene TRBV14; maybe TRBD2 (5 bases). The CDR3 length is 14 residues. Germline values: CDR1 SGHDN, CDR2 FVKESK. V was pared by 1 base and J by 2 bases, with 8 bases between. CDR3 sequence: CASSQAGTQETQYF. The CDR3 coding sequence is TGTGCCAGCAGCCAAGCGGGAACTCAAGAGACCCAGTACTTC.

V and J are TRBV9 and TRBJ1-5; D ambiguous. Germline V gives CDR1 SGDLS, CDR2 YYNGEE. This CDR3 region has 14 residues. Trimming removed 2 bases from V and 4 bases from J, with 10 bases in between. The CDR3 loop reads CASSVGPGNQPQHF. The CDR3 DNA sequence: TGTGCCAGCAGCGTTGGCCCCGGGAATCAGCCCCAGCATTTT. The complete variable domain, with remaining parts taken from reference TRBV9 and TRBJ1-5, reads DSGVTQTPKHLITATGQRVTLRCSPRSGDLSVYWYQQSLDQGLQFLIQYYNGEERAKGNILERFSAQQFPDLHSELNLSSLELGDSALYFCASSVGPGNQPQHFGDGTRLSIL.

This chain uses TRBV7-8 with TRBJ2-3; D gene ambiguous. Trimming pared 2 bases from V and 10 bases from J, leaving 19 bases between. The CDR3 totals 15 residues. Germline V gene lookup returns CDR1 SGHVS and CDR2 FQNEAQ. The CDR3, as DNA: TGTGCCAGCAGCTTAAAAAGGCTGGCCCCCCAGGCGCAGTATTTT. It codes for CASSLKRLAPQAQYF.

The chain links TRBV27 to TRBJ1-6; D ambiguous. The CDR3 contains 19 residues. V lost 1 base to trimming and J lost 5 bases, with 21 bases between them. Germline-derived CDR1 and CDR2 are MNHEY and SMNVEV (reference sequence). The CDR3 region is CASSLFADLDRRDNSPLHF. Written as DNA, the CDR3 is TGTGCCAGCAGTTTATTCGCGGATTTGGATCGGCGCGATAATTCACCCCTCCACTTT.

The CDR3, as DNA: TGCAGCGTTGAATTGGGACCGGGACGAAGCACAGATACGCAGTATTTT. As protein: CSVELGPGRSTDTQYF. The chain joins TRBV29-1 to TRBJ2-3; D assignment may be TRBD1 or TRBD2 (5 bases each). This CDR3 contains 16 residues. Trimming removed 2 bases from V and 0 bases from J, with 15 bases in between. Germline assignment: CDR1 SQVTM and CDR2 ANQGSEA.

The CDR3, as DNA: TGTGCCAGCGTGTCGTTTTGGGGGCGAGAGACCCAGTACTTC. Translating gives CASVSFWGRETQYF. The chain uses TRBV2 and TRBJ2-5; D perhaps matches TRBD1 (6 bases). The CDR3 length is 14 residues. V lost 8 bases, J lost 4 bases, and 17 bases lay in between. Germline loops: CDR1 SNHLY, CDR2 FYNNEI.

DNA of the CDR3: TGTGCCAGCAGCCGTGGTGGGGACGAGCAGTACTTC. Protein product: CASSRGGDEQYF. The chain uses TRBV14 and TRBJ2-7; D not resolved. Between the trimmed V and J ends, which lost 4 bases and 5 bases, there was a span of 9 bases. CDR1 is SGHDN, CDR2 FVKESK, per germline. The length of the CDR3 is 12 residues.

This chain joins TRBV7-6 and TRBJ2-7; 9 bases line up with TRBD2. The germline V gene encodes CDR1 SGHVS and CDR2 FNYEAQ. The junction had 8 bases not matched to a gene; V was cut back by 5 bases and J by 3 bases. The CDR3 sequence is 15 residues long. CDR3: CASSDELAGNYEQYF. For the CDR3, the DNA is TGTGCCAGCAGCGACGAGCTAGCGGGAAACTACGAGCAGTACTTC.

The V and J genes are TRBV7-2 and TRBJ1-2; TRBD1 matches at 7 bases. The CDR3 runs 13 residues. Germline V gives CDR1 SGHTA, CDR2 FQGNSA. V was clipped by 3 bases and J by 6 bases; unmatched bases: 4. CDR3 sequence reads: CASSLDRMDGYTF. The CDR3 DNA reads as TGTGCCAGCAGCTTGGACAGGATGGATGGCTACACCTTC.

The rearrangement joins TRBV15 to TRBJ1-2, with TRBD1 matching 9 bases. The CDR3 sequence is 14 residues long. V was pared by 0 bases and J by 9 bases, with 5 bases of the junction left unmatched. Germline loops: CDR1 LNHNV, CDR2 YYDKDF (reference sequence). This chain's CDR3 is CATSRDRTGERYTF. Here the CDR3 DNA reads TGTGCCACCAGCAGAGATAGGACAGGGGAACGCTACACCTTC.

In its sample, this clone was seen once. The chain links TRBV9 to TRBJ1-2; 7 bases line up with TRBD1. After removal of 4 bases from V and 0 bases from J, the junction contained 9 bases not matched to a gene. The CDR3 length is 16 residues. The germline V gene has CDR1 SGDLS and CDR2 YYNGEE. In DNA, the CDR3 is TGTGCCAGCAGCCTTCGGACAGGCCGAGCTAACTATGGCTACACCTTC. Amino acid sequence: CASSLRTGRANYGYTF.

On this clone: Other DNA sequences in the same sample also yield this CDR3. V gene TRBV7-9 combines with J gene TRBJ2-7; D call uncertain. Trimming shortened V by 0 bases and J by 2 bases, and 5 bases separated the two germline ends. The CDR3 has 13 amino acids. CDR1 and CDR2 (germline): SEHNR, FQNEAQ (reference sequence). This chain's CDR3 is CASSLAGPYEQYF. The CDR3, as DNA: TGTGCCAGCAGCTTAGCGGGCCCCTACGAGCAGTACTTC. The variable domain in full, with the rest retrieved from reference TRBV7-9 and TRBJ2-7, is DTGVSQNPRHKITKRGQNVTFRCDPISEHNRLYWYRQTLGQGPEFLTYFQNEAQLEKSRLLSDRFSAERPKGSFSTLEIQRTEQGDSAMYLCASSLAGPYEQYFGPGTRLTVT.

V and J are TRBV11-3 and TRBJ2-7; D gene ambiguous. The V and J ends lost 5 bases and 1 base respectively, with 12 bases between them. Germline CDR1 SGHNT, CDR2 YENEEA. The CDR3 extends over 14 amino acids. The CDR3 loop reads CASSRSADSYEQYF. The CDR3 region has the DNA TGTGCCAGCAGCCGGTCGGCCGATTCCTACGAGCAGTACTTC.

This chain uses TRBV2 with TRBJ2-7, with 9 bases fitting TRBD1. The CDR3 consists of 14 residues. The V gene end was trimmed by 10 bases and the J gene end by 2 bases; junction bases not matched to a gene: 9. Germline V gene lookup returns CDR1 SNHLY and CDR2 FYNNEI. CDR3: CATRGTGTTYEQYF. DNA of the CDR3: TGTGCCACCAGGGGGACAGGGACTACCTACGAGCAGTACTTC.

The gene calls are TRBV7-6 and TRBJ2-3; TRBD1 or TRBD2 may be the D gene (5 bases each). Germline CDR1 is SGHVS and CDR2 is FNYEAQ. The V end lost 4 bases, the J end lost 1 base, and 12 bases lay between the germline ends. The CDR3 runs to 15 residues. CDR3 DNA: TGTGCCAGCAGCTCCTACGGGGCTGGCACAGATACGCAGTATTTT. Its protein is CASSSYGAGTDTQYF.